The entry below describes one TCR beta chain. What it binds is not known. The data were obtained in a study of T cell responses to AZD1222 COVID-19 vaccine. Study-level information: Recipients boosted at about 4 weeks or about 12 weeks are pooled. Study findings and constraints: After the peak T cell response, and only then, were repertoires sampled. Among spike-specific TCRs, nearly half reportedly target unmutated variant regions. Distributed over spike, vaccine-associated CD4 TCRs predominated at 160-218 and 743-854.

Only in-frame clones appear in the TCRdb table, and some are missing; sequencing was by immunoSEQ multiplex PCR. This sample carries 130,000 to 150,000 clones, more than 70% of them seen once, and the ten largest clones take more than 13%. CDR3 length equals 14 residues. Germline CDR1 is SEHNR and CDR2 is FQNEAQ (reference sequence). V lost 2 bases and J 8 bases, leaving 12 bases between the germline ends. The TCR originated in an adult in good health. J is TRBJ1-4 and V is TRBV7-9, with D possibly matching TRBD1 (6 bases). Sequenced here: peripheral blood, sampled on day 0 of AZD1222 vaccination. CDR3: CASSLNQGNEKLFF. CDR3 nucleotides: TGTGCCAGCAGCTTAAACCAGGGGAACGAAAAACTGTTTTTT.